This T cell receptor (beta chain) stems from a study of identical twins. From the 5' RACE reads, TCRdb called clonotypes with MiXCR, one entry per CDR3 protein. The sample holds approximately 700,000 distinct CDR3 sequences, 18% seen once. There are 12 residues in the CDR3. V was pared by 6 bases and J by 1 base, with 9 bases between. CDR1 is SQVTM, CDR2 ANQGSEA, per germline. This clonotype was counted between two and nine times. The sample was also reused in another study, on T cells expressing NK-cell markers.

V usage is TRBV29-1 and J usage is TRBJ1-1; the D is unclear. This sequence originates from a woman younger than 35 in good health. Sequenced input: PBMCs. The CDR3 bases are TGCAGCGTCCCTCACGGGAACACTGAAGCTTTCTTT. It encodes CSVPHGNTEAFF.